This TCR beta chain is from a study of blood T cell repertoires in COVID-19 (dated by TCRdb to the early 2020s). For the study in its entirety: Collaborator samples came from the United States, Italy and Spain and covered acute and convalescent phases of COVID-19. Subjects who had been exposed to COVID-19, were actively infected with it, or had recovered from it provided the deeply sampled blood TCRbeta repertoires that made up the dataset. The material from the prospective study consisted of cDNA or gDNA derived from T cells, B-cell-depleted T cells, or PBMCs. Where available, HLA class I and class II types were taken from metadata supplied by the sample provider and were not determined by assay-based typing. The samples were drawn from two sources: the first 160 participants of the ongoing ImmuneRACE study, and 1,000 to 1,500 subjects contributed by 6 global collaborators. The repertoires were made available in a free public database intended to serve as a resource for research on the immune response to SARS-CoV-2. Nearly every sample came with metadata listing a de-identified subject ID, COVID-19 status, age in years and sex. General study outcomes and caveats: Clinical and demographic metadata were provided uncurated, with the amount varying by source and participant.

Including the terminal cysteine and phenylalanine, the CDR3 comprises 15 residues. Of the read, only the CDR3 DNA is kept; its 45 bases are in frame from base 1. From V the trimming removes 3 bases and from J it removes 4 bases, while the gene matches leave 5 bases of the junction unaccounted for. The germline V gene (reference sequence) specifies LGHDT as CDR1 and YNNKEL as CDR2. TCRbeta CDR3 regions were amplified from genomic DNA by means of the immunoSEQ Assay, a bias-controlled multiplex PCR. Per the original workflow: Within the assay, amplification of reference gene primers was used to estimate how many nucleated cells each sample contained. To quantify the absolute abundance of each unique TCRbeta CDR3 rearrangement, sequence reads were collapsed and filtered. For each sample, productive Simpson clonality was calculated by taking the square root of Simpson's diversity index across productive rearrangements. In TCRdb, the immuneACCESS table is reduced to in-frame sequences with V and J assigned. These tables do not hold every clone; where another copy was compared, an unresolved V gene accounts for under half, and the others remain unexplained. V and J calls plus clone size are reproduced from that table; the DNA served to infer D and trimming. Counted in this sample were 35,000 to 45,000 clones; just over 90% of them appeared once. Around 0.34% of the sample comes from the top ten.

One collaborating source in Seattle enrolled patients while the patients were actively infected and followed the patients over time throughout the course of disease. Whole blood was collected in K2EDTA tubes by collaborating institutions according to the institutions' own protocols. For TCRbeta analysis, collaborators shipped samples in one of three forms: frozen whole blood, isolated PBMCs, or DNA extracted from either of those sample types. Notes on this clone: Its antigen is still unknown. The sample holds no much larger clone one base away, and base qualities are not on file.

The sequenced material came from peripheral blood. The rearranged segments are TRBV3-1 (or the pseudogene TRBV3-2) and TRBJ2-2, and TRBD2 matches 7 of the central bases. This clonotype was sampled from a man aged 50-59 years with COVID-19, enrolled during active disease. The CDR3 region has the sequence CASSQGGSGTGELFF. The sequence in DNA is TGTGCCAGCAGCCAGGGCGGGAGTGGCACCGGGGAGCTGTTTTTT.